The 10 T cell receptor beta chains listed next were all sequenced from one sample in a study of cytomegalovirus exposure and HLA in healthy donors. The PCR employed 60 Vbeta primers together with 13 Jbeta primers. Some clones are missing from TCRdb's copy, which holds only in-frame ones; the method was immunoSEQ multiplex PCR. The table has 100,000 to 120,000 clones, about 73% seen once. The sample taken for sequencing was PBMCs. These receptors originate from a woman aged 25-40 years in good health and CMV-seronegative.

In its sample, this clone was seen a few times. This sequence joins TRBV4-1 and TRBJ1-4; D might be TRBD1 (6 bases). V shed 5 bases and J shed 8 bases, with 9 bases lying between them. This CDR3 comprises 12 residues. CDR1 is MGHRA, CDR2 YSYEKL, per germline. DNA of the CDR3: TGCGCCAGCAGCACTCAGGGGGAAAAACTGTTTTTT. It codes for CASSTQGEKLFF.

The chain has TRBV14 and TRBJ2-7; D is perhaps TRBD1 (6 bases). Germline V gives CDR1 SGHDN, CDR2 FVKESK. This CDR3 region has 13 residues. V was shortened by 4 bases and J by 6 bases, with 13 bases between the two germline ends. The CDR3 region is CASSPKATGEQYF. For the CDR3, the DNA is TGTGCCAGCAGCCCGAAAGCGACAGGCGAGCAGTACTTC.

The genes are TRBV6-1 and TRBJ2-7; 11 nucleotides line up with TRBD2. The germline gives CDR1 MNHNS, CDR2 SASEGT. The V segment lost 1 base and the J segment 5 bases; nucleotides outside the gene matches: 7. This CDR3 contains 16 residues. The CDR3 DNA follows: TGTGCCAGCAGTGAAGGACTAGCGGGATTCCGGAACGAGCAGTACTTC. It codes for CASSEGLAGFRNEQYF.

The rearrangement joins TRBV4-2 to TRBJ2-3; the D gene is possibly TRBD2 (6 bases). The CDR3 is 15 amino acids. Trimming removed 3 bases at V and 4 bases at J, with 14 bases between. Germline loops: CDR1 LGHNA, CDR2 YNFKEQ. The CDR3 DNA reads TGTGCCAGCAGCCAGGCGTCGGGGGAATCAGATACGCAGTATTTT. It codes for CASSQASGESDTQYF.

The CDR3, as DNA: TGTGCCAGCAGCTTAGTACAGGGCGACACTGAAGCTTTCTTT. It codes for CASSLVQGDTEAFF. The rearrangement uses TRBV7-8 and TRBJ1-1; possible D gene TRBD1, 6 bases. Trimming shortened V by 1 base and J by 3 bases, and 9 bases separated the two germline ends. The CDR3 spans 14 residues. Germline V gene sequence: CDR1 SGHVS, CDR2 FQNEAQ.

The chain has TRBV4-3 and TRBJ1-2; TRBD1 aligns across 8 bases. The V gene end was trimmed by 0 bases and the J gene end by 2 bases; junction bases not matched to a gene: 5. The germline CDR1 and CDR2 sequences are LGHNA and YSLEER. The CDR3 sequence is 16 residues long. For the CDR3, the DNA is TGCGCCAGCAGCCAAGAAGTGGCAGGGGGCAACTATGGCTACACCTTC. Its translation is CASSQEVAGGNYGYTF.

The V and J genes are TRBV6-5 and TRBJ1-2; D remains ambiguous. CDR1 MNHEY and CDR2 SVGAGI come from the germline V gene. The CDR3 sequence is 15 residues long. V lost 6 bases, J lost 5 bases, and 19 bases lay in between. The CDR3 here is CASSPTPGFTYGYTF. CDR3 nucleotide sequence: TGTGCCAGCAGCCCGACTCCCGGTTTCACGTATGGCTACACCTTC.

The V call is TRBV7-2, the J call TRBJ2-5; TRBD1 matches 7 bases. Trimming removed 5 bases from V and 4 bases from J; junction bases left unmatched: 10. The CDR3 runs 15 residues. The germline V gene has CDR1 SGHTA and CDR2 FQGNSA. CDR3: CASSPRRDRIETQYF. As DNA, the CDR3 is TGTGCCAGCAGCCCTCGCCGGGACAGAATAGAGACCCAGTACTTC.

In this sample, this clone turned up once. The chain has TRBV13 and TRBJ2-7, with 15 bases identical to TRBD2. The CDR3 is made up of 17 amino acids. Trimming took 1 base from V and 2 from J; bases not matched to a gene: 3. Per the germline V gene, CDR1 is PRHDT and CDR2 is FYEKMQ (reference sequence). The CDR3 spells CASSLEGLAGGTYEQYF. As DNA, the CDR3 is TGTGCCAGCAGCTTAGAGGGACTAGCGGGAGGAACCTACGAGCAGTACTTC.

In this sample, this clone turned up a few times. Here the CDR3 DNA reads TGTGCCAGCAGCGTCGGACAGAAGAACACTGAAGCTTTCTTT. Its protein is CASSVGQKNTEAFF. The rearrangement joins TRBV7-3 to TRBJ1-1; maybe TRBD1 (6 bases). This CDR3 comprises 14 residues. Germline V gene sequence: CDR1 SGHTA, CDR2 FQGTGA. Trimming removed 5 bases at V and 1 base at J, with 11 bases between.